This TCR beta chain was profiled in a study of blood T cell repertoires in COVID-19. The overall study: COVID-19 samples collected from the United States, Italy and Spain covered acute and convalescent phases. Sources were T cells, B-cell-depleted T cells, or PBMCs; the material itself was cDNA or gDNA.

CDR1 is MDHEN, CDR2 SYDVKM, per germline. The CDR3 contains 11 residues. Trimming stripped 3 bases from V and 8 bases from J, with 7 bases between. Source study methods: Amplification from reference gene primers served as the basis for estimated nucleated cell counts. Only in-frame clones appear in the TCRdb table, and some are missing; sequencing was by immunoSEQ multiplex PCR. V and J calls plus clone size are reproduced from that table; the DNA served to infer D and trimming. The sample records around 250,000 clones, approximately 84% being singletons. The TCR was taken from a woman older than 75 with acute or convalescent COVID-19. The gene calls are TRBV28 and TRBJ1-1; D is undetermined. The sequencing input was peripheral blood. The CDR3 protein is CASSLEWEAFF. CDR3 bases: TGTGCCAGCAGTTTGGAGTGGGAAGCTTTCTTT.